The 20 T cell receptor beta chains listed next were all sequenced from one sample in a study of vaccination and CD4 T cells after COVID-19. Their recognized antigens are unknown. Cultured CD4+ T cells had their DNA profiled by the Oncomine TCR Beta short-read assay. From the PCR reads, TCRdb called clonotypes with MiXCR, one entry per CDR3 protein. The profile shows some 6,600 distinct CDR3 sequences, approximately 32% of them singletons. Treatment defined: approximately nine-day PBMC culture with coronavirus spike peptide pools or control peptides (ViraFEST assay). Pre-COVID-19 pandemic sampling (2011-2018) yielded the unexposed donor's CD4+ T cells. Sequences were obtained from CD4+ T cells from blood, cultured in vitro. These receptors came from a human donor in good health.

In its sample, this clonotype was seen once. A junction boundary mismatches the germline segment, possibly from a read error. This chain joins TRBV20-1 and TRBJ1-2, with 9 positions matching TRBD1. Germline-derived CDR1 and CDR2 are DFQATT and SNEGSKA (reference sequence). The CDR3 loop spans 13 amino acids. The DNA for the CDR3 is TGCAGTGCTAAACAGGGGGCCAACTATGACTACACCTTC. The encoded protein is CSAKQGANYDYTF.

There are a few counts of this clonotype. This rearrangement joins TRBV6-4 to TRBJ2-1; 9 bases map to TRBD2. Germline loops: CDR1 MRHNA, CDR2 SNTAGT. This CDR3 is built from 15 residues. V was clipped by 2 bases and J by 6 bases; unmatched bases: 5. The CDR3 loop is CASSDRGGDTNEQFF. CDR3 in DNA: TGTGCCAGCAGTGACCGCGGGGGGGATACCAATGAGCAGTTCTTC.

This clonotype has a handful of counts. CDR3 bases: TGCAGTGCGCGACCCTGGGGGATCTCGAGTGGCTACACCTTC. This translates into CSARPWGISSGYTF. The chain joins TRBV20-1 to TRBJ1-2; D might be TRBD1 (5 bases). Germline-derived CDR1 and CDR2 are DFQATT and SNEGSKA (reference sequence). The CDR3 has 14 residues. V lost 6 bases to trimming and J lost 7 bases, with 21 bases between them.

The chain employs TRBV10-2 and TRBJ2-7, with D possibly being TRBD1 (5 bases). This CDR3 region has 12 residues. V lost 9 bases and J lost 3, with 12 bases in between. Germline V gene data show CDR1 as WSHSY and CDR2 as SAAADI. The CDR3 loop is CASRDRFYEQYF. For the CDR3, the DNA is TGCGCCAGTCGAGACAGATTCTACGAGCAGTACTTC.

This chain joins TRBV18 and TRBJ1-1; 10 bases agree with TRBD1. Germline-derived CDR1 and CDR2 are KGHSH and LQKENI. There are 15 residues in the CDR3. The J segment lost 1 base and the V segment lost 6 bases, leaving 5 bases of the junction unmatched. The CDR3 protein is CASSHRDRGNTEAFF. The CDR3 DNA reads TGTGCCAGCTCCCACCGGGACAGGGGGAACACTGAAGCTTTCTTT. The full variable domain, in which reference TRBV18 and TRBJ1-1 provide the parts outside the CDR3, is NAGVMQNPRHLVRRRGQEARLRCSPMKGHSHVYWYRQLPEEGLKFMVYLQKENIIDESGMPKERFSAEFPKEGPSILRIQQVVRGDSAAYFCASSHRDRGNTEAFFGQGTRLTVV.

The J gene is TRBJ2-7, the V gene TRBV20-1; perhaps D is TRBD1 or TRBD2 (5 bases each). The germline V and J ends were trimmed by 1 base and 3 bases, with 13 bases remaining between them. The CDR3 loop spans 14 amino acids. CDR1 and CDR2 (germline): DFQATT, SNEGSKA (reference sequence). CDR3 DNA: TGCAGTGCTAGAGTGAGGGGAAGTGGCTACGAGCAGTACTTC. Its translation is CSARVRGSGYEQYF.

The chain is built from TRBV5-6 and TRBJ2-5, with TRBD1 identical over 7 bases. The CDR3 runs to 14 residues. Germline trimming cut 4 bases from V and 0 bases from J; bases unmatched to any gene: 3. Germline CDR1 SGHDT, CDR2 YYEEEE. The CDR3 bases are TGTGCCAGCAGCCTGACAGGGAACCAAGAGACCCAGTACTTC. It yields the protein CASSLTGNQETQYF.

The chain couples TRBV10-3 to TRBJ1-1, with D uncertain. Per germline, CDR1 ENHRY and CDR2 SYGVKD. V lost 11 bases and J lost 1, with 8 bases in between. CDR3 length: 11 residues. CDR3 sequence reads: CAAGRNTEAFF. The CDR3 DNA sequence: TGTGCCGCCGGTCGGAACACTGAAGCTTTCTTT.

This clonotype turned up a few times. The V and J genes are TRBV7-2 and TRBJ1-5; D perhaps matches TRBD1 (5 bases). Germline V gene sequence: CDR1 SGHTA, CDR2 FQGNSA. V was pared by 2 bases and J by 4 bases, with 9 bases between. The CDR3 sequence is 14 residues long. CDR3 loop: CASSLTGQNQPQHF. The DNA of the CDR3 is TGTGCCAGCAGCTTAACAGGCCAAAATCAGCCCCAGCATTTT.

This rearrangement joins TRBV6-1 to TRBJ1-1; 8 bases agree with TRBD1. The CDR3 has 13 residues. The V gene end was trimmed by 6 bases and the J gene end by 4 bases; junction bases not matched to a gene: 4. CDR1 is MNHNS and CDR2 is SASEGT in the germline V gene. CDR3 in DNA: TGTGCCAGCAGCGGCACAGGGGGCACTGAAGCTTTCTTT. It translates to CASSGTGGTEAFF.

The rearrangement uses TRBV20-1 and TRBJ2-1; tentatively, D is TRBD1 or TRBD2 (6 bases each). V shed 4 bases and J shed 1 base, with 17 bases lying between them. Germline V gene lookup returns CDR1 DFQATT and CDR2 SNEGSKA (reference sequence). This CDR3 contains 16 residues. The DNA for the CDR3 is TGCAGTGCTAAGTTGGGGGGCTTTGTATCCTACAATGAGCAGTTCTTC. Translated, it gives CSAKLGGFVSYNEQFF.

This clonotype counts as large. The CDR3 here is CASSSDSTTEAFF. The CDR3 DNA follows: TGTGCCAGCAGCTCGGACAGCACTACTGAAGCTTTCTTT. This chain joins TRBV7-2 and TRBJ1-1; possible D gene TRBD1, 6 bases. Per the germline V gene, CDR1 is SGHTA and CDR2 is FQGNSA. V was cut by 4 bases and J by 5 bases, with 11 bases left in between. This CDR3 region has 13 residues.

This clonotype is medium-sized (0.01 to 0.1%) by share. The V gene is TRBV27, the J gene TRBJ1-5; D is unresolved. CDR1 and CDR2 from the germline V gene are MNHEY and SMNVEV (reference sequence). V gave up 3 bases and J gave up 5 bases, with 8 bases separating them. The CDR3 runs to 13 residues. Written as DNA, the CDR3 is TGTGCCAGCAGTTTCGGCGAGGATCAGCCCCAGCATTTT. Translating gives CASSFGEDQPQHF.

This clonotype was detected a few times. The J gene is TRBJ2-5, the V gene TRBV7-9, with unresolved D. Trimming removed 2 bases from V and 4 bases from J, with 8 bases in between. The CDR3 sequence is 13 residues long. Germline V gene sequence: CDR1 SEHNR, CDR2 FQNEAQ (reference sequence). CDR3 bases: TGTGCCAGCAGCTTACACCAGCGAGAGACCCAGTACTTC. Encoded protein: CASSLHQRETQYF.

In this sample, this clonotype turned up once. Here the CDR3 reads CASSRGETQYF. The CDR3 DNA follows: TGTGCCAGCAGCAGGGGGGAAACGCAGTATTTT. The chain is built from TRBV9 and TRBJ2-3; D assignment may be TRBD1 or TRBD2 (6 bases each). The germline CDR1 and CDR2 sequences are SGDLS and YYNGEE. Trimming pared 4 bases from V and 9 bases from J, leaving 9 bases between. CDR3 length: 11 amino acids.

The chain couples TRBV30 to TRBJ1-5; D is unclear. Trimming pared 4 bases from V and 0 bases from J, leaving 7 bases between. CDR1 and CDR2 from the germline V gene are GTSNPN and SVGIG (reference sequence). This CDR3 has 13 residues. The CDR3 protein is CAWTSDSNQPQHF. Written as DNA, the CDR3 is TGTGCCTGGACATCTGATAGCAATCAGCCCCAGCATTTT. Supplemented by reference TRBV30 and TRBJ1-5, the full variable domain reads SQTIHQWPATLVQPVGSPLSLECTVEGTSNPNLYWYRQAAGRGLQLLFYSVGIGQISSEVPQNLSASRPQDRQFILSSKKLLLSDSGFYLCAWTSDSNQPQHFGDGTRLSIL.

The chain has TRBV6-1 and TRBJ1-2; 11 bases agree with TRBD1. V was clipped by 10 bases and J by 3 bases; unmatched bases: 7. Germline V gives CDR1 MNHNS, CDR2 SASEGT. The CDR3 length is 14 residues. The CDR3, as DNA: TGTGCCACCCAACGGACAGGGGGCGACTATGGCTACACCTTC. Protein: CATQRTGGDYGYTF.

V gene TRBV7-9 combines with J gene TRBJ1-2; 8 bases align to TRBD1. This CDR3 comprises 13 residues. J gave up 8 bases and V 3 bases, and 5 bases lay outside the gene matches. Germline V gives CDR1 SEHNR, CDR2 FQNEAQ (reference sequence). Here the CDR3 reads CASSLTGEGGYTF. In DNA, the CDR3 is TGTGCCAGCAGCTTGACAGGGGAGGGGGGCTACACCTTC. Full variable domain (rest looked up from reference TRBV7-9 and TRBJ1-2): DTGVSQNPRHKITKRGQNVTFRCDPISEHNRLYWYRQTLGQGPEFLTYFQNEAQLEKSRLLSDRFSAERPKGSFSTLEIQRTEQGDSAMYLCASSLTGEGGYTFGSGTRLTVV.

The V call is TRBV6-1, the J call TRBJ1-1; D gene unclear. The length of the CDR3 is 15 residues. From germline, CDR1 is MNHNS and CDR2 SASEGT. The V and J ends lost 3 bases and 1 base respectively, with 12 bases between them. The CDR3 DNA sequence: TGTGCCAGCAGTGAGCTCGAGACAAAGAACACTGAAGCTTTCTTT. Translated: CASSELETKNTEAFF.

The genes are TRBV29-1 and TRBJ1-4, with 12 bases aligning to TRBD1. CDR1 SQVTM and CDR2 ANQGSEA come from the germline V gene. This CDR3 has 13 residues. Trimming at V came to 3 bases and at J to 10 bases, leaving 3 bases not matched to a gene. The CDR3 here is CSVEGTGGGKLFF. As DNA, the CDR3 is TGCAGCGTTGAGGGGACAGGGGGCGGAAAACTGTTTTTT.